Below, 21 T cell receptor beta chains from the same sample are listed, as sequenced in a study of T cell responses to AZD1222 COVID-19 vaccine. The protocol was immunoSEQ multiplex PCR, while the TCRdb copy is restricted to in-frame clones and leaves out a portion. The sample shows 100,000 to 150,000 clones, more than 70% of them seen only once. This specimen was peripheral blood, taken 28 days after the second AZD1222 dose. The origin of the receptors is an adult who received the AZD1222 COVID-19 vaccine.

V usage is TRBV19 and J usage is TRBJ2-7; the D gene is possibly TRBD1 (5 bases). The CDR3 is 14 amino acids. V lost 3 bases and J 3 bases, leaving 12 bases between the germline ends. Germline V gene data show CDR1 as LNHDA and CDR2 as SQIVND (reference sequence). CDR3 DNA: TGTGCCAGTAGTATCGCTCAGGGTCGCTACGAGCAGTACTTC. Protein product: CASSIAQGRYEQYF.

The chain is built from TRBV28 and TRBJ2-7, with D tentatively TRBD2 (7 bases). The CDR3 has 13 residues. Trimming left V 5 bases short and J 2 bases short, with 10 bases between. Germline lookup yields CDR1 MDHEN and CDR2 SYDVKM. The CDR3 region has the DNA TGTGCCAGCAGTCAAGGGGGGGCCTACGAGCAGTACTTC. It translates to CASSQGGAYEQYF.

This rearrangement joins TRBV24-1 to TRBJ2-2; TRBD1 matches 10 bases. J gave up 6 bases and V 2 bases, and 5 bases lay outside the gene matches. From germline, CDR1 is KGHDR and CDR2 SFDVKD. The CDR3 contains 16 residues. DNA for the CDR3: TGTGCCACCAGTGATTCCGGGACAGGGGTCCCCGGGGAGCTGTTTTTT. This sequence encodes CATSDSGTGVPGELFF.

J is TRBJ1-4 and V is TRBV4-1; maybe TRBD1 (5 bases). Per germline, CDR1 MGHRA and CDR2 YSYEKL. V was pared by 2 bases and J by 8 bases, with 12 bases between. The CDR3 is 14 residues long. CDR3 protein: CASSQPRVGEKLFF. DNA of the CDR3: TGCGCCAGCAGCCAACCCAGGGTCGGGGAAAAACTGTTTTTT.

This clone was detected a few times. The gene calls are TRBV7-2 and TRBJ2-5; D ambiguous. Trimming removed 1 base from V and 1 base from J, with 4 bases in between. The length of the CDR3 is 13 residues. Germline V CDR1 and CDR2: SGHTA, FQGNSA. CDR3 coding DNA: TGTGCCAGCAGCTTAGGAGTCCAAGAGACCCAGTACTTC. Translating gives CASSLGVQETQYF. Combining the CDR3 with reference TRBV7-2 and TRBJ2-5 gives the whole variable domain GAGVSQSPSNKVTEKGKDVELRCDPISGHTALYWYRQSLGQGLEFLIYFQGNSAPDKSGLPSDRFSAERTGGSVSTLTIQRTQQEDSAVYLCASSLGVQETQYFGPGTRLLVL.

The chain recombines TRBV7-2 with TRBJ2-1; 7 bases line up with TRBD1. Trimming took 2 bases from V and 7 from J; bases not matched to a gene: 5. The CDR3 contains 14 residues. Germline CDR1 is SGHTA and CDR2 is FQGNSA. The CDR3 DNA follows: TGTGCCAGCAGCTTACAGACAGGGTTGAATGAGCAGTTCTTC. Its translation is CASSLQTGLNEQFF.

This clone was seen more than once but under ten times. V usage is TRBV18 and J usage is TRBJ1-4; D remains ambiguous. Trimming cost V 6 bases and J 10 bases, with 15 bases left between them. This CDR3 has 13 residues. The V gene's germline CDR1 is KGHSH and CDR2 LQKENI. The CDR3 protein is CASSPSGEGKLFF. DNA for the CDR3: TGTGCCAGCTCGCCCTCCGGGGAGGGAAAACTGTTTTTT.

The rearrangement joins TRBV28 to TRBJ2-7; D is perhaps TRBD2 (6 bases). Germline CDR1 MDHEN, CDR2 SYDVKM. The CDR3 contains 13 residues. Deletions cut 8 bases from V and 2 bases from J, with 13 bases between. This CDR3 reads CASVGGIPYEQYF. The CDR3 DNA is TGTGCCAGCGTGGGGGGAATCCCCTACGAGCAGTACTTC.

The chain is built from TRBV5-5 and TRBJ1-5; D is ambiguous. The V and J ends lost 2 bases and 0 bases respectively, with 18 bases between them. CDR1 and CDR2 (germline): SGHKS, YYEKEE (reference sequence). CDR3 length: 18 amino acids. CDR3 coding DNA: TGTGCCAGCAGCTTCTGGGCCGAGACGATTTATAGCAATCAGCCCCAGCATTTT. Translating gives CASSFWAETIYSNQPQHF.

J is TRBJ1-2 and V is TRBV6-2 or TRBV6-3; D perhaps matches TRBD1 (6 bases). The CDR3 loop spans 14 amino acids. Germline values: CDR1 MNHEY, CDR2 SVGEGT. V was cut by 2 bases and J by 2 bases, with 9 bases left in between. CDR3 sequence reads: CASSYKQGNYGYTF. The CDR3 DNA sequence: TGTGCCAGCAGTTACAAACAGGGAAACTATGGCTACACCTTC.

This CDR3 is CASSPTAGHEQYF. CDR3 nucleotides: TGTGCCAGCAGCCCTACGGCCGGGCACGAGCAGTACTTC. The chain couples TRBV7-6 to TRBJ2-7; D not resolved. The CDR3 is 13 amino acids. CDR1 is SGHVS and CDR2 is FNYEAQ in the germline V gene. V gave up 5 bases and J gave up 5 bases, with 13 bases separating them.

This sequence joins TRBV5-6 and TRBJ2-3, with D uncertain. CDR1 is SGHDT and CDR2 is YYEEEE in the germline V gene. Trimming cost V 4 bases and J 4 bases, with 19 bases left between them. CDR3 length equals 16 residues. CDR3 in amino acids: CASSPPPRMYPDTQYF. CDR3 nucleotides: TGTGCCAGCAGCCCGCCCCCCCGGATGTATCCAGATACGCAGTATTTT.

The J gene is TRBJ2-7, the V gene TRBV27; weak D call: TRBD2 (5 bases). Trimming took 5 bases from V and 5 from J, leaving 13 bases between them. Looked up from germline, CDR1 is MNHEY and CDR2 is SMNVEV (reference sequence). This CDR3 is built from 13 residues. This CDR3 reads CASSTGLSDEQYF. The CDR3, as DNA: TGTGCCAGCAGTACTGGACTTTCCGACGAGCAGTACTTC.

The chain combines TRBV4-1 with TRBJ2-2, with D perhaps being TRBD1 or TRBD2 (5 bases each). This CDR3 spans 20 amino acids. Germline V CDR1 and CDR2: MGHRA, YSYEKL. V was pared by 0 bases and J by 2 bases, with 22 bases between. In nucleotides, the CDR3 is TGCGCCAGCAGCCAAGAATACGGGGATCGACAGTTACTAAACACCGGGGAGCTGTTTTTT. Its protein is CASSQEYGDRQLLNTGELFF.

The chain links TRBV10-3 to TRBJ1-5; TRBD1 aligns across 7 bases. This CDR3 comprises 13 residues. Germline V lookup: CDR1 ENHRY, CDR2 SYGVKD. Germline trimming cut 9 bases from V and 4 bases from J; bases unmatched to any gene: 6. The CDR3 protein is CAIQGDRNQPQHF. The DNA of the CDR3 is TGTGCCATTCAGGGGGACCGTAATCAGCCCCAGCATTTT.

This chain uses TRBV5-4 with TRBJ2-5; no reliable D call. V was trimmed by 0 bases and J by 7 bases, leaving 7 bases between them. The V gene's germline CDR1 is SGHNT and CDR2 YYREEE (reference sequence). This CDR3 is 12 amino acids long. The CDR3 DNA is TGTGCCAGCAGCTTGGTAGTCGGGACCCAGTACTTC. Protein product: CASSLVVGTQYF. Complete variable domain (other parts from reference TRBV5-4 and TRBJ2-5): ETGVTQSPTHLIKTRGQQVTLRCSSQSGHNTVSWYQQALGQGPQFIFQYYREEENGRGNFPPRFSGLQFPNYSSELNVNALELDDSALYLCASSLVVGTQYFGPGTRLLVL.

This clone was detected once. This chain joins TRBV6-5 and TRBJ1-6; D ambiguous. The ends were cut back, 0 bases at V and 10 bases at J, with 13 bases in the middle. The CDR3 spans 15 residues. The V gene's germline CDR1 is MNHEY and CDR2 SVGAGI. CDR3 sequence reads: CASSYSEVFPSPLHF. The CDR3 DNA reads as TGTGCCAGCAGTTACTCTGAAGTCTTCCCATCACCCCTCCACTTT.

Note on this clone: The sample has other DNA sequences that encode this CDR3 too. The chain joins TRBV28 to TRBJ1-1, with D possibly matching TRBD1 (5 bases). Germline V gene lookup returns CDR1 MDHEN and CDR2 SYDVKM. There are 15 residues in the CDR3. V shed 4 bases and J shed 1 base, with 13 bases lying between them. CDR3 nucleotides: TGTGCCAGCAGTTCTCCGGGACGGGGGAACACTGAAGCTTTCTTT. Amino acids: CASSSPGRGNTEAFF.

This rearrangement joins TRBV5-6 to TRBJ1-1; D is uncertain. The ends were cut back, 2 bases at V and 6 bases at J, with 5 bases in the middle. The germline V gene encodes CDR1 SGHDT and CDR2 YYEEEE. The CDR3 extends over 11 amino acids. CDR3: CASSFYAEAFF. The CDR3 DNA is TGTGCCAGCAGCTTTTACGCTGAAGCTTTCTTT.

This chain uses TRBV5-6 with TRBJ2-7, with D possibly being TRBD2 (5 bases). The CDR3 sequence is 14 residues long. V was trimmed by 2 bases and J by 0 bases, leaving 9 bases between them. The germline gives CDR1 SGHDT, CDR2 YYEEEE. CDR3 DNA sequence: TGTGCCAGCAGCTTCCGGGGTCTCTCCTACGAGCAGTACTTC. This sequence encodes CASSFRGLSYEQYF.

This clone was found once. The gene calls are TRBV5-1 and TRBJ2-4, with a tentative D call TRBD2 (5 bases). This CDR3 spans 16 amino acids. Trimming pared 1 base from V and 3 bases from J, leaving 14 bases between. The germline V gene encodes CDR1 SGHRS and CDR2 YFSETQ. For the CDR3, the DNA is TGCGCCAGCAGCTTGTTCGGGGATTACGGCAAAAACATTCAGTACTTC. Its protein product is CASSLFGDYGKNIQYF.